This T cell receptor beta chain is from a study of blood T cell repertoires in COVID-19. Some clones are missing from TCRdb's copy, which holds only in-frame ones; the method was immunoSEQ multiplex PCR. The sample shows about 470,000 clones, roughly nine tenths of them seen only once. Each participant's cohort was designated according to participant-reported clinical history. Germline loops: CDR1 SQVTM, CDR2 ANQGSEA. The CDR3 extends over 16 amino acids. The sequenced sample consisted of PBMCs or T cells enriched from blood (not recorded which). This clonotype was obtained from a woman in her late teens or twenties who had recovered from COVID-19. V gene TRBV29-1 combines with J gene TRBJ1-2; no clear D gene. The CDR3 DNA reads as TGCAGTTCCCCCGACGTTTGGGTCGGTGCGGGCTATGGCTACACCTTC. Translated: CSSPDVWVGAGYGYTF.